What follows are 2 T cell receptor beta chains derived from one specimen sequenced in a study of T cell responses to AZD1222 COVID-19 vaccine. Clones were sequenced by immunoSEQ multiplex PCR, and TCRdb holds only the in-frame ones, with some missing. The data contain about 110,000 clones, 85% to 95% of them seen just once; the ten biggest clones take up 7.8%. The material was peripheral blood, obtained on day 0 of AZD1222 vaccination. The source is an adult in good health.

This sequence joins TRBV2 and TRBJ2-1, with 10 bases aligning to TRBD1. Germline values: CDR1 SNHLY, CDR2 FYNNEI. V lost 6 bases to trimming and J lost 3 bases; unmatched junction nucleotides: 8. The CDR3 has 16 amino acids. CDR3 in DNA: TGTGCCAGCAGGAAAGACCGGGACAGGGGCTACAATGAGCAGTTCTTC. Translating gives CASRKDRDRGYNEQFF.

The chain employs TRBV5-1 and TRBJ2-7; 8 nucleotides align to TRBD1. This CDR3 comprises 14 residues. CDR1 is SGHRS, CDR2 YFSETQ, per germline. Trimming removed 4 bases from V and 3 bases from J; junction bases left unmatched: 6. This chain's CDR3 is CASSTGQGGYEQYF. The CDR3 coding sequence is TGCGCCAGCAGCACCGGACAGGGTGGCTACGAGCAGTACTTC.